This T cell receptor beta chain was identified in a study of OX40 agonist ivuxolimab in advanced cancers. Overall study: Patients received the agonistic anti-OX40 (CD134) antibody ivuxolimab.

Germline V gene sequence: CDR1 SNHLY, CDR2 FYNNEI. Trimming pared 1 base from V and 4 bases from J, leaving 22 bases between. The CDR3 is 18 amino acids. The data were produced by immunoSEQ multiplex PCR, yet TCRdb's version contains in-frame clones alone and is incomplete. The profile shows 21,000 or so clones, roughly four fifths of them singletons. This clone has just one count. The origin of this receptor is an adult with an advanced solid tumor such as melanoma, head and neck, liver or kidney cancer. This material consisted of CD4+ or CD8+ T cells sorted from blood, taken in a trial of the OX40 agonist ivuxolimab. The chain links TRBV2 to TRBJ2-5, with D possibly TRBD1 on 6 matching bases. The CDR3 protein is CASSEGRDRKAGGETQYF. CDR3 nucleotides: TGTGCCAGCAGTGAAGGACGCGACAGGAAAGCTGGGGGAGAGACCCAGTACTTC.